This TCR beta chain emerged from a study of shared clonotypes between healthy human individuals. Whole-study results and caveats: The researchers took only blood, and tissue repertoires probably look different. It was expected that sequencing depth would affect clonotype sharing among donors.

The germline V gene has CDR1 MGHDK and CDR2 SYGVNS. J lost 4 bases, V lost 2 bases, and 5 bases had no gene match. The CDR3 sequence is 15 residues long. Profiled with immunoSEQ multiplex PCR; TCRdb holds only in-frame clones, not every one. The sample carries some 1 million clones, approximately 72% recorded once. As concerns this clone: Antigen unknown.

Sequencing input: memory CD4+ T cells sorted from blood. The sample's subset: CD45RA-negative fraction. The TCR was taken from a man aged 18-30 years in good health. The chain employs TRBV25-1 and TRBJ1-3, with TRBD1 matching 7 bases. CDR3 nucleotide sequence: TGTGCCAGCAGTGAAGACAGGGTGTCGGGAAACACCATATATTTT. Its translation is CASSEDRVSGNTIYF. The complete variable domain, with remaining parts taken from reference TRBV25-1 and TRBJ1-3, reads EADIYQTPRYLVIGTGKKITLECSQTMGHDKMYWYQQDPGMELHLIHYSYGVNSTEKGDLSSESTVSRIRTEHFPLTLESARPSHTSQYLCASSEDRVSGNTIYFGEGSWLTVV.